The 30 T cell receptor beta chains below were found in one sample sequenced in a study of T-cell reconstitution after alpha-beta-depleted transplantation in children. Unique molecular identifiers were used in preparing the TCRbeta library. TCRdb processed the PCR reads anew with MiXCR; each CDR3 protein has one entry. The table shows 200,000 to 300,000 distinct CDR3 sequences, with 9.5% to 15% occurring only once. This material consisted of PBMCs from the stem cell graft donor, taken from the stem cell graft. Receptor source: a human donor who donated a stem cell graft to a child with acute lymphoblastic leukemia.

The rearrangement links TRBV5-1 to TRBJ1-4, with a possible D match to TRBD1 (5 bases). The CDR3 runs to 17 residues. Trimming pared 1 base from V and 8 bases from J, leaving 21 bases between. Germline loops: CDR1 SGHRS, CDR2 YFSETQ. The DNA for the CDR3 is TGCGCCAGCAGCTTGATAACGACGGGGCCCGGAGGAGAAAAACTGTTTTTT. Translation: CASSLITTGPGGEKLFF.

This clonotype was seen ten or more times. The V gene is TRBV5-5, the J gene TRBJ2-7; no reliable D call. The CDR3 length is 17 residues. Trimming took off 4 bases at V and 0 bases at J, with 20 bases between the two ends. CDR1 is SGHKS, CDR2 YYEKEE, per germline (reference sequence). CDR3 sequence: CASSPPFTTGTSYEQYF. CDR3 in DNA: TGTGCCAGCAGCCCTCCCTTTACTACGGGCACCTCCTACGAGCAGTACTTC.

This clonotype was seen repeatedly, ten times or more. V gene TRBV5-8 combines with J gene TRBJ1-1; unclear D gene. This CDR3 has 12 amino acids. V dropped 4 bases and J dropped 5 bases, with 9 bases sitting between them. From germline, CDR1 is SGHTS and CDR2 YDEGEE. The CDR3 region has the DNA TGTGCCAGCAGCCCCCTGTGGACTGAAGCTTTCTTT. It codes for CASSPLWTEAFF.

This clonotype was recorded many times. V usage is TRBV27 and J usage is TRBJ1-5; 9 bases fit TRBD1. Looked up from germline, CDR1 is MNHEY and CDR2 is SMNVEV (reference sequence). V lost 6 bases and J lost 6; bases outside the gene matches: 9. This CDR3 has 15 residues. CDR3 region: CASRKTGGAGQPQHF. The CDR3 DNA follows: TGTGCCAGCAGGAAGACAGGGGGTGCCGGTCAGCCCCAGCATTTT.

This clonotype occurred many times. The genes are TRBV7-9 and TRBJ2-3; the match to TRBD1 covers 10 bases. Germline CDR1 and CDR2: SEHNR and FQNEAQ (reference sequence). The CDR3 has 14 amino acids. The ends lost 5 bases at V and 9 bases at J; junction bases unmatched: 8. DNA for the CDR3: TGTGCCAGCAGCCATTCGACAGGGGGCAGAACGCAGTATTTT. The encoded protein is CASSHSTGGRTQYF. Variable domain in full (rest from reference TRBV7-9 and TRBJ2-3): DTGVSQNPRHKITKRGQNVTFRCDPISEHNRLYWYRQTLGQGPEFLTYFQNEAQLEKSRLLSDRFSAERPKGSFSTLEIQRTEQGDSAMYLCASSHSTGGRTQYFGPGTRLTVL.

In this sample, this clonotype turned up many times. The chain joins TRBV11-1 to TRBJ2-4; D is possibly TRBD2 (5 bases). The CDR3 loop spans 18 amino acids. Trimming took off 2 bases at V and 2 bases at J, with 19 bases between the two ends. Germline CDR1 SGHAT, CDR2 FQDESV (reference sequence). The CDR3 sequence: CASSLSVMAGGSKNIQYF. CDR3 nucleotide sequence: TGTGCCAGCAGCTTATCGGTTATGGCCGGCGGGTCCAAAAACATTCAGTACTTC.

This clonotype was seen ten or more times. The V and J genes are TRBV7-8 and TRBJ1-6; D is uncertain. This CDR3 spans 15 amino acids. CDR1 and CDR2 (germline): SGHVS, FQNEAQ. Between the trimmed V and J ends, which lost 0 bases and 7 bases, there was a span of 10 bases. The CDR3 region is CASSLARPSNSPLHF. In DNA, the CDR3 is TGTGCCAGCAGCTTAGCGAGGCCCAGCAATTCACCCCTCCACTTT.

DNA of the CDR3: TGTGCCAGCAGCTCAGGGACACAGAGCAATCAGCCCCAGCATTTT. Encoded protein: CASSSGTQSNQPQHF. The genes are TRBV7-2 and TRBJ1-5; possibly TRBD1 for D (6 bases). V dropped 4 bases and J dropped 1 base, with 11 bases sitting between them. Germline V CDR1 and CDR2: SGHTA, FQGNSA. The CDR3 is made up of 15 amino acids.

This clonotype has a count of ten or more. The chain joins TRBV20-1 to TRBJ2-7; tentative D call: TRBD2 (7 bases). The V gene lost 2 bases and the J gene lost 2 bases, with 13 bases spanning the gap. Germline CDR1 and CDR2: DFQATT and SNEGSKA (reference sequence). The CDR3 covers 14 residues. The CDR3, as DNA: TGCAGTGCTAGAAGGGGGGGCGCGCCCTACGAGCAGTACTTC. Translation gives CSARRGGAPYEQYF.

This clonotype was recorded at least ten times. The gene calls are TRBV7-9 and TRBJ1-2; perhaps TRBD1 as D (5 bases). Trimming took 1 base from V and 3 from J, leaving 12 bases between them. The CDR3 has 15 residues. CDR1 and CDR2 from the germline V gene are SEHNR and FQNEAQ (reference sequence). The CDR3 is CASSLEAGTDYGYTF. The DNA for the CDR3 is TGTGCCAGCAGCTTAGAGGCAGGGACGGACTATGGCTACACCTTC. Supplemented by reference TRBV7-9 and TRBJ1-2, the full variable domain reads DTGVSQNPRHKITKRGQNVTFRCDPISEHNRLYWYRQTLGQGPEFLTYFQNEAQLEKSRLLSDRFSAERPKGSFSTLEIQRTEQGDSAMYLCASSLEAGTDYGYTFGSGTRLTVV.

This clonotype was detected ten times or more. The V gene is TRBV28, the J gene TRBJ1-5; D call uncertain. The V end lost 3 bases, the J end lost 0 bases, and 6 bases lay between the germline ends. The CDR3 runs 14 residues. CDR1 and CDR2 from the germline V gene are MDHEN and SYDVKM. This CDR3 is CASSFQSSNQPQHF. The CDR3 region has the DNA TGTGCCAGCAGTTTTCAGTCTAGCAATCAGCCCCAGCATTTT.

This clonotype was seen at least ten times. The V gene is TRBV5-6, the J gene TRBJ2-7; 8 bases map to TRBD1. Germline trimming cut 3 bases from V and 6 bases from J; bases unmatched to any gene: 8. Germline lookup yields CDR1 SGHDT and CDR2 YYEEEE. The CDR3 consists of 14 residues. The CDR3 coding sequence is TGTGCCAGCAGCTCTTGGACAGGGAGGTCCGAGCAGTACTTC. This translates into CASSSWTGRSEQYF.

Only a few counts were recorded for this clonotype. The chain couples TRBV28 to TRBJ2-5; 8 bases line up with TRBD2. The V gene's germline CDR1 is MDHEN and CDR2 SYDVKM. J gave up 4 bases and V 3 bases, and 4 bases lay outside the gene matches. The CDR3 runs to 14 residues. Written as DNA, the CDR3 is TGTGCCAGCAGTTTTGGCGGGGGGAGAGAGACCCAGTACTTC. Its translation is CASSFGGGRETQYF.

V usage is TRBV20-1 and J usage is TRBJ2-2; D call uncertain. V was trimmed by 5 bases and J by 6 bases, leaving 13 bases between them. Germline loops: CDR1 DFQATT, CDR2 SNEGSKA (reference sequence). This CDR3 has 13 amino acids. Here the CDR3 DNA reads TGCAGTGCTCGTCAAATGTCGTCCGGGGAGCTGTTTTTT. Translation: CSARQMSSGELFF.

The chain links TRBV4-3 to TRBJ2-1, with 10 bases that match TRBD2. Germline CDR1 reads LGHNA; CDR2 reads YSLEER. The CDR3 has 15 amino acids. V lost 3 bases to trimming and J lost 7 bases; unmatched junction nucleotides: 6. The CDR3 sequence is CASSQQAGGPNEQFF. The CDR3 DNA sequence: TGCGCCAGCAGCCAGCAAGCGGGAGGGCCAAATGAGCAGTTCTTC.

There are many counts of this clonotype. V gene TRBV19 combines with J gene TRBJ2-2; TRBD1 matches at 7 bases. With 6 bases clipped from V and 7 bases from J, the junction kept 5 bases outside the gene matches. Looked up from germline, CDR1 is LNHDA and CDR2 is SQIVND (reference sequence). The CDR3 has 13 residues. CDR3 region: CASRTQGNGELFF. CDR3 nucleotides: TGTGCCAGTAGAACACAGGGGAACGGGGAGCTGTTTTTT.

This clonotype was counted many times. V is TRBV5-5 and J is TRBJ2-1, with 12 bases that match TRBD2. Trimming cost V 3 bases and J 7 bases; bases outside gene matches: 8. Germline CDR1 reads SGHKS; CDR2 reads YYEKEE (reference sequence). The CDR3 consists of 16 residues. This CDR3 is CASSSTGLAGPNEQFF. The CDR3 nucleotides are TGTGCCAGCAGCTCCACAGGACTAGCGGGGCCTAATGAGCAGTTCTTC.

This clonotype occurred a few times. V usage is TRBV18 and J usage is TRBJ2-6; D gene unclear. Germline CDR1 reads KGHSH; CDR2 reads LQKENI. With 2 bases removed from V and 0 bases from J, the gap between germline ends came to 5 bases. The CDR3 sequence is 15 residues long. This chain's CDR3 is CASSPNFSGANVLTF. The CDR3 DNA reads TGTGCCAGCTCACCAAACTTCTCTGGGGCCAACGTCCTGACTTTC.

This clonotype occurred many times. The chain joins TRBV20-1 to TRBJ2-1; the D gene is possibly TRBD2 (6 bases). Germline-derived CDR1 and CDR2 are DFQATT and SNEGSKA (reference sequence). The CDR3 extends over 13 amino acids. CDR3 nucleotide sequence: TGCAGCCCGCGCAGGCGGGACTACAATGAGCAGTTCTTC. This codes for CSPRRRDYNEQFF.

This clonotype was seen many times. The chain uses TRBV29-1 and TRBJ2-5, with D unresolved. Trimming removed 7 bases from V and 5 bases from J, with 17 bases in between. CDR3 length: 13 residues. Germline-derived CDR1 and CDR2 are SQVTM and ANQGSEA. The CDR3 coding sequence is TGCAGCGCTTGGCTAGTGTCGTTGGAGACCCAGTACTTC. Translation: CSAWLVSLETQYF.

The J gene is TRBJ1-1, the V gene TRBV30, with D perhaps matching TRBD1 (5 bases). With 2 bases removed from V and 1 base from J, the gap between germline ends came to 8 bases. CDR1 is GTSNPN and CDR2 is SVGIG in the germline V gene (reference sequence). CDR3 length equals 13 residues. CDR3: CAWSSGQNTEAFF. For the CDR3, the DNA is TGTGCCTGGAGTTCTGGACAGAACACTGAAGCTTTCTTT.

The chain links TRBV18 to TRBJ1-5; no clear D. This CDR3 has 16 residues. Germline CDR1 KGHSH, CDR2 LQKENI. V was shortened by 1 base and J by 0 bases, with 10 bases between the two germline ends. CDR3 loop: CASSPQEYHSNQPQHF. The CDR3 region has the DNA TGTGCCAGCTCACCACAGGAGTACCATAGCAATCAGCCCCAGCATTTT.

This clonotype was detected many times. The chain joins TRBV7-2 to TRBJ2-3, with TRBD2 identical over 8 bases. The germline V gene encodes CDR1 SGHTA and CDR2 FQGNSA. The CDR3 runs to 15 residues. The junction had 5 bases not matched to a gene; V was cut back by 4 bases and J by 2 bases. The CDR3 sequence is CASSSRGALTDTQYF. CDR3 DNA sequence: TGTGCCAGCAGCTCGCGGGGGGCTCTCACAGATACGCAGTATTTT.

The table lists this clonotype with many counts. This chain links TRBV20-1 with TRBJ2-3; 8 nucleotides match TRBD2. Germline CDR1 is DFQATT and CDR2 is SNEGSKA (reference sequence). V lost 8 bases to trimming and J lost 5 bases; unmatched junction nucleotides: 12. This CDR3 comprises 14 residues. The CDR3 region is CSPQPGGLGDTQYF. DNA of the CDR3: TGCAGTCCCCAGCCGGGGGGGCTTGGAGATACGCAGTATTTT.

This clonotype was detected many times. This chain joins TRBV10-3 and TRBJ1-1; possibly TRBD1 for D (5 bases). The CDR3 runs to 12 residues. Germline loops: CDR1 ENHRY, CDR2 SYGVKD. The V and J ends lost 10 bases and 1 base respectively, with 10 bases between them. This chain's CDR3 is CATEGQNTEAFF. The DNA for the CDR3 is TGTGCCACCGAGGGGCAGAACACTGAAGCTTTCTTT.

This clonotype has at least ten counts. This chain connects TRBV20-1 to TRBJ2-3; possible D gene TRBD2, 5 bases. This CDR3 spans 13 amino acids. Germline-derived CDR1 and CDR2 are DFQATT and SNEGSKA (reference sequence). The V end lost 3 bases, the J end lost 1 base, and 8 bases lay between the germline ends. The CDR3 DNA follows: TGCAGTGCTAGCGGGAAGGGCACAGATACGCAGTATTTT. Its protein product is CSASGKGTDTQYF.

The chain combines TRBV30 with TRBJ1-1; D uncertain. The CDR3 is made up of 12 amino acids. Trimming stripped 4 bases from V and 6 bases from J, with 12 bases between. Germline CDR1 and CDR2: GTSNPN and SVGIG (reference sequence). The CDR3 nucleotides are TGTGCCTGGACTACGTCTGGAGCTGAAGCTTTCTTT. Translated: CAWTTSGAEAFF.

This clonotype was seen repeatedly, ten times or more. This chain links TRBV20-1 with TRBJ2-3; tentative D call: TRBD2 (5 bases). The germline V and J ends were trimmed by 4 bases and 0 bases, with 11 bases remaining between them. Germline values: CDR1 DFQATT, CDR2 SNEGSKA (reference sequence). This CDR3 is 14 amino acids long. The DNA of the CDR3 is TGCAGTGCTACCCGGGTAGCGAGCACAGATACGCAGTATTTT. Translated, it gives CSATRVASTDTQYF.

This clonotype was seen many times. The chain joins TRBV5-1 to TRBJ2-2, with a tentative D call TRBD1 (6 bases). The CDR3 runs to 15 residues. Germline CDR1 and CDR2: SGHRS and YFSETQ. Trimming removed 2 bases at V and 5 bases at J, with 13 bases between. DNA for the CDR3: TGCGCCAGCAGCTTTACACAGGGAAGTACCGGGGAGCTGTTTTTT. Protein sequence: CASSFTQGSTGELFF.

Notes on this clonotype: A junction boundary mismatches the germline segment, possibly from a read error. CDR3 residues: CASKGPGEETKYF. The DNA of the CDR3 is TGTGCCAGCAAGGGGCCAGGGGAGGAGACCAAGTACTTC. This chain connects TRBV12-3 or TRBV12-4 to TRBJ2-5; possibly TRBD1 or TRBD2 for D (6 bases each). The CDR3 length is 13 residues.